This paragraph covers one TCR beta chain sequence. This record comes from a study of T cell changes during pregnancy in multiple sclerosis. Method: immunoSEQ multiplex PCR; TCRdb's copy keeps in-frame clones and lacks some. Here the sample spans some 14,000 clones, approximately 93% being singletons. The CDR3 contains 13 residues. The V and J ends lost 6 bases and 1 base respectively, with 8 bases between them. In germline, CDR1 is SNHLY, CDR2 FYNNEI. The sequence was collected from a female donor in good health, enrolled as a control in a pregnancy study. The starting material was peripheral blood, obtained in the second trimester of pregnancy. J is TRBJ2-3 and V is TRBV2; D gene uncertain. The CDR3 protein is CASRRLRTDTQYF. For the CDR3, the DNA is TGTGCCAGCAGGCGGTTGCGCACAGATACGCAGTATTTT.